These T cell receptor beta chains were read from a single sample in a study of glioma-infiltrating T cells after dendritic cell vaccination. TCRdb keeps only in-frame clones here, not all; method: immunoSEQ multiplex PCR. Here the sample spans roughly 47,000 clones, approximately 85% being singletons. The sequencing used blood, collected before dendritic cell vaccination. These receptors came from a human donor with glioblastoma. Both conserved end residues are part of each CDR3. D genes are given only for firm matches. Clone sizes are given selectively: once, few, many, or a class where the clone is expanded.

v_call	clone_size	d_call	j_call	cdr3_nt	cdr3_aa
TRBV30	-	TRBD1	TRBJ2-2	TGTGCCTGGAAGCGAAATACCGGGACAGGGGTTGTGGATACCGGGGAGCTGTTTTTT	CAWKRNTGTGVVDTGELFF
TRBV4-1	-	TRBD2	TRBJ2-5	TGCGCCAGCAGCCAAGCGGGTAGCGGGGGCAACCAAGAGACCCAGTACTTC	CASSQAGSGGNQETQYF
TRBV7-8	-	-	TRBJ1-5	TGTGCCAGCAGCCGGACAGGCAATCAGCCCCAGCATTTT	CASSRTGNQPQHF
TRBV5-1	-	-	TRBJ2-7	TGCGCCAGCAGCTTTGGGGGCATGTACGAGCAGTACTTC	CASSFGGMYEQYF
TRBV29-1	-	TRBD1	TRBJ2-7	TGCAGCGTGGGGGGGACAGGGTCCTACGAGCAGTACTTC	CSVGGTGSYEQYF
TRBV5-6	-	-	TRBJ1-2	TGTGCCAGCAGCTCGGACCCCCGGCAGGGGAATGGCTACACCTTC	CASSSDPRQGNGYTF
TRBV30	once	-	TRBJ2-7	TGTGCCTGGAGTGTGTCTAGCGTTCCTTACTACGAGCAGTACTTC	CAWSVSSVPYYEQYF
TRBV9	-	-	TRBJ2-6	TGTGCCAGCAGCGTAGTAACTACCGGGGCCAACGTCCTGACTTTC	CASSVVTTGANVLTF
TRBV14	-	-	TRBJ2-3	TGTGCCAGCAGCCAAGAGGAAGGGCAGGGGAGCACAGATACGCAGTATTTT	CASSQEEGQGSTDTQYF
TRBV18	-	TRBD2	TRBJ2-7	TGTGCCAGCTCACCAGGGCTAGCGGGCCAATACGAGCAGTACTTC	CASSPGLAGQYEQYF
TRBV30	-	-	TRBJ2-7	TGTGCCTGGACTAGAAGCTCCTACGAGCAGTACTTC	CAWTRSSYEQYF
TRBV5-5	-	TRBD1	TRBJ2-3	TGTGCCAGCAGCAGGGGACAGCCTTCCACAGATACGCAGTATTTT	CASSRGQPSTDTQYF
TRBV6-6	-	TRBD2	TRBJ2-5	TGTGCCAGCAGAATAGCGGGGGTGCAAGAGACCCAGTACTTC	CASRIAGVQETQYF
TRBV12-5	few	-	TRBJ1-6	TGTGCTAGTGGACGCCCCGGGACACTAAATAATTCACCCCTCCACTTT	CASGRPGTLNNSPLHF
TRBV6-1	-	TRBD1	TRBJ2-2	TGTGCCAGCAGTGAGACGGACAGGGCAAACGGGGAGCTGTTTTTT	CASSETDRANGELFF
TRBV7-3	-	TRBD2	TRBJ2-3	TGTGCCAGCAGCTTAGTAGCGGGAGGGCCAGGGGATACGCAGTATTTT	CASSLVAGGPGDTQYF
TRBV5-1	-	TRBD1	TRBJ2-5	TGCGCCAGCAGCTTCGGGGACAGTCAAGAGACCCAGTACTTC	CASSFGDSQETQYF
TRBV7-9	-	-	TRBJ1-2	TGTGCCAGCAGCTCAGAGGGCACGGCTAACTATGGCTACACCTTC	CASSSEGTANYGYTF
TRBV11-2	few	-	TRBJ2-6	TGTGCCAGCAGCTTAGGGTCTGTTCGGTACGGCGTCCTGACTTTC	CASSLGSVRYGVLTF
TRBV2	-	TRBD1	TRBJ2-5	TGTGCCAGCAGTGCCGACAGGGCGACCCAAGAGACCCAGTACTTC	CASSADRATQETQYF
TRBV2	-	TRBD1	TRBJ1-5	TGTGCCAGCGGGACAGGGCCTGGTCTACATCAGCCCCAGCATTTT	CASGTGPGLHQPQHF
TRBV4-3	once	-	TRBJ2-3	TGCGCCAGCAGCTCAGGGGCCAGGGGCACAGATACGCAGTATTTT	CASSSGARGTDTQYF
TRBV6-1	-	TRBD1	TRBJ1-1	TGTGCCAGCTCTATGGACAGGGGATGGACTGAAGCTTTCTTT	CASSMDRGWTEAFF
TRBV27	-	-	TRBJ2-1	TGTGCCAGCAGTTTATCACAAAATGAGCAGTTCTTC	CASSLSQNEQFF
TRBV12-5	-	-	TRBJ2-7	TGTGCTAGTGGCGGGACATCCGTTCTGGGCTCCTCCTACGAGCAGTACTTC	CASGGTSVLGSSYEQYF
TRBV10-3	-	TRBD1	TRBJ2-5	TGTGCCATCAGTGAAGGGGGACAGCGAGAGACCCAGTACTTC	CAISEGGQRETQYF
TRBV11-3	-	TRBD1	TRBJ1-1	TGTGCCAGCATCCTGGACAGGGGTGACACTGAAGCTTTCTTT	CASILDRGDTEAFF
TRBV6-4	few	TRBD2	TRBJ2-1	TGTGCCAGCAGTGAGCGGGAGGGCTACAATGAGCAGTTCTTC	CASSEREGYNEQFF
TRBV5-1	-	TRBD1	TRBJ2-1	TGCGCCAGCAGCTTAGGACAGGGGGCCTACAATGAGCAGTTCTTC	CASSLGQGAYNEQFF
TRBV6-1	-	-	TRBJ2-3	TGTGCCAGCCAACTCAACCTGCGGACAGATACGCAGTATTTT	CASQLNLRTDTQYF
TRBV19	-	TRBD1	TRBJ1-5	TGTGCCAGTACCCCGGACAGGGGTAGCAATCAGCCCCAGCATTTT	CASTPDRGSNQPQHF
TRBV11-2	-	-	TRBJ2-7	TGTGCCAGCAGCTTGGGCCCGACAGTTTACGAGCAGTACTTC	CASSLGPTVYEQYF
TRBV5-1	few	TRBD1	TRBJ1-1	TGCGCCAGCAGCTTAGATACAGGGGGCGGGACTGAAGCTTTCTTT	CASSLDTGGGTEAFF
TRBV6-4	-	-	TRBJ2-3	TGTGCCAGCAGTGAGCCAGGAGATACGCAGTATTTT	CASSEPGDTQYF
TRBV5-1	-	TRBD1	TRBJ1-4	TGCGCCAGCAGCTTCAGGGGGCAAAATGAAAAACTGTTTTTT	CASSFRGQNEKLFF
TRBV2	once	-	TRBJ1-1	TGTGCCAGCAACGGGAGAAGGACGAACACTGAAGCTTTCTTT	CASNGRRTNTEAFF
TRBV30	once	TRBD1	TRBJ2-7	TGTGCCGCCCCGGGACAGGGCAACCACGAGCAGTACTTC	CAAPGQGNHEQYF
TRBV9	-	TRBD1	TRBJ1-1	TGTGCCAGCAGCGTGGGACAGGACACTGAAGCTTTCTTT	CASSVGQDTEAFF
TRBV5-4	-	TRBD1	TRBJ2-3	TGTGCCAGCAGCCTGGGACAGGGGGATACGCAGTATTTT	CASSLGQGDTQYF
TRBV5-4	-	-	TRBJ2-2	TGTGCCAGTGAAACCGGCGGGGTCTCCGGGGAGCTGTTTTTT	CASETGGVSGELFF
TRBV7-9	-	TRBD1	TRBJ2-7	TGTGCCAGCAGCCTGCCAATGATCACAGGGGTGGGCGAGCAGTACTTC	CASSLPMITGVGEQYF
TRBV15	-	TRBD2	TRBJ2-3	TGTGCCACCAGCCGAGGGACTAGCGGAGGCACAGATACGCAGTATTTT	CATSRGTSGGTDTQYF
TRBV4-1	-	-	TRBJ1-1	TGCGCCAGCAGCCAAGGCCAGGGGACCGGCACTGAAGCTTTCTTT	CASSQGQGTGTEAFF
TRBV27	-	TRBD1	TRBJ1-2	TGTGCCAGCAGTTTAGGGACAGGTGATGGCTACACCTTC	CASSLGTGDGYTF
TRBV9	few	TRBD1	TRBJ1-3	TGTGCCAGCAGCGGAACCCGGACAGGGGTCGGAAACACCATATATTTT	CASSGTRTGVGNTIYF
TRBV5-4	-	-	TRBJ2-7	TGTGCCAGCAGCTTGGCCACCTTGGCCTCCCTCTCCTACGAGCAGTACTTC	CASSLATLASLSYEQYF
TRBV19	-	TRBD2	TRBJ2-1	TGTGCCAGTAACCGGGGACTAGCGGCCGAGCAGTTCTTC	CASNRGLAAEQFF
TRBV4-2	-	TRBD2	TRBJ2-3	TGTGCCAGCAGCCAAGCCCTAGCGGGGAACACAGATACGCAGTATTTT	CASSQALAGNTDTQYF
TRBV7-1	-	-	TRBJ1-2	TGTGCCAGCAGCTTAGGGGACTATGGCTACACCTTC	CASSLGDYGYTF
TRBV5-5	-	TRBD2	TRBJ2-7	TGTGCCAGCAGATTAGGACTAGCGGAGGGCTACGAGCAGTACTTC	CASRLGLAEGYEQYF
TRBV29-1	-	TRBD1	TRBJ1-2	TGCAGCGCCGACAGGGAGGCGGCTGGCTACACCTTC	CSADREAAGYTF
TRBV18	-	TRBD2	TRBJ2-5	TGTGCCAGCTCACCTGTGCTGAGTAGCGGGAGCGGTGGGGAGACCCAGTACTTC	CASSPVLSSGSGGETQYF
TRBV9	once	-	TRBJ1-2	TGTGCCAGCAGCGCCTTGGACAGAAACTATGGCTACACCTTC	CASSALDRNYGYTF